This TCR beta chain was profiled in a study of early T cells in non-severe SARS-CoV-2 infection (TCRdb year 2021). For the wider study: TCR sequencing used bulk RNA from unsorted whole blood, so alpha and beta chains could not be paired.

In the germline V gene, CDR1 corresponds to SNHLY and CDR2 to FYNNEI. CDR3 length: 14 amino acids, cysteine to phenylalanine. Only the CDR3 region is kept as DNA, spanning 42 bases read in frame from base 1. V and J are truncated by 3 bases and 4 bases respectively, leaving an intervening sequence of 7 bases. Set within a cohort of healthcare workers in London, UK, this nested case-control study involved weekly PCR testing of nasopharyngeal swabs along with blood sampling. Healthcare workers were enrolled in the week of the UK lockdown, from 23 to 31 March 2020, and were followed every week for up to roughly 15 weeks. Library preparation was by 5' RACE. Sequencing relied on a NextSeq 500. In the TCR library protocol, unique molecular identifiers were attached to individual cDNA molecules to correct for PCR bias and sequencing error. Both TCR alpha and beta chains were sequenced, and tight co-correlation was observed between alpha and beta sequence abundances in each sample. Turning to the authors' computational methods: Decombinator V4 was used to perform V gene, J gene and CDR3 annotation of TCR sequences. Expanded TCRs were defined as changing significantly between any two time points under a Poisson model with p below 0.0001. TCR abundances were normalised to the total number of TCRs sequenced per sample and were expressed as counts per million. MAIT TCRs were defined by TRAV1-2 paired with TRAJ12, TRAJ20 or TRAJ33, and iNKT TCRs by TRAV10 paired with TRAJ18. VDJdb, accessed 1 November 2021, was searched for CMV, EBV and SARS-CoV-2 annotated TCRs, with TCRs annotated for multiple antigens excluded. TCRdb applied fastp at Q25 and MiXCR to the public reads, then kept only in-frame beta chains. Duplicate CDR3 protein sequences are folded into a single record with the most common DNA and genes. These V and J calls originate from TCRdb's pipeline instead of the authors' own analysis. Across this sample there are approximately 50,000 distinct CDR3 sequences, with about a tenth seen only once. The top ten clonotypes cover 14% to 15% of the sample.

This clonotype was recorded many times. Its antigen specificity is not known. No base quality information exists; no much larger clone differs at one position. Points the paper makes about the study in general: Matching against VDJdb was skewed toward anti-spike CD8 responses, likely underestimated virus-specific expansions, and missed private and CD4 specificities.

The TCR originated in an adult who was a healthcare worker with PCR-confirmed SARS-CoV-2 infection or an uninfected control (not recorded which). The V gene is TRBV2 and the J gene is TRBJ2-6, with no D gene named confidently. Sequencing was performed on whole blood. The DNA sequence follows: TGTGCCAGCAGTGATACAGCAGGGGCCAACGTCCTGACTTTC. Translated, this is CASSDTAGANVLTF.